The text below deals with one T cell receptor (beta chain). The target antigen is unknown. Reverse transcription used roughly 0.5 to 1 ug RNA and random hexamers. Each CDR3 protein gets one entry after TCRdb re-called the immunoSEQ multiplex PCR reads with MiXCR. The table records thousands of distinct CDR3 sequences, about 69% of them present only once. The data stem from a study of CD8 T cells in Susac syndrome. Study context: Treatment at blood withdrawal was none, corticosteroids, or intravenous immunoglobulin alone in Susac syndrome patients.

Study observations and caveats: Susac-specific public clones were found in both the total CD8+ and the CD8+ TEMRA repertoires, with sixteen in the former and about five in the latter.

CDR1 and CDR2 from the germline V gene are LGHDT and YNNKEL (reference sequence). The CDR3 covers 14 residues. V was pared by 7 bases and J by 9 bases, with 8 bases of the junction left unmatched. Staining for CD27 and CD45RA set out the memory subsets used for TEMRA sorting. TCR beta from blood CD8+ and CD4+ T cells was sequenced. The TEMRA cells underwent FACS enrichment, while the CD8+ and CD4+ T cells underwent negative isolation. Specimen: CD8+ TEMRA cells from PBMCs. As for subset: FACS-sorted terminally differentiated effector memory CD8+ T cells re-expressing CD45RA (CD8+ TEMRA). This sequence was found in a human donor with Susac syndrome. The genes are TRBV3-1 and TRBJ1-6, with TRBD1 matching 8 bases. The CDR3 DNA is TGTGCCAGCACACGCCAGGGGGCGCGTTCACCCCTCCACTTT. As protein: CASTRQGARSPLHF.